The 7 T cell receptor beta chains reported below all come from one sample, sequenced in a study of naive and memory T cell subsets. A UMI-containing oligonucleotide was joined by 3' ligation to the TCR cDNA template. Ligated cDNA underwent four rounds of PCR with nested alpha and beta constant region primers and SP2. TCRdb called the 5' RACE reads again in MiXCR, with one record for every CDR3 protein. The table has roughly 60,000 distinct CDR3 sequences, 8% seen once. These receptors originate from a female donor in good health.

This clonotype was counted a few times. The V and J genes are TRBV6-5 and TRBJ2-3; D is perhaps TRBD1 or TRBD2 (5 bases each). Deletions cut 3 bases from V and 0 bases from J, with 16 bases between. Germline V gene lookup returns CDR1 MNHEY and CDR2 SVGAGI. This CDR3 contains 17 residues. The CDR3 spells CASSYRRVGESTDTQYF. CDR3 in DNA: TGTGCCAGCAGTTATCGTCGAGTGGGGGAGAGCACAGATACGCAGTATTTT.

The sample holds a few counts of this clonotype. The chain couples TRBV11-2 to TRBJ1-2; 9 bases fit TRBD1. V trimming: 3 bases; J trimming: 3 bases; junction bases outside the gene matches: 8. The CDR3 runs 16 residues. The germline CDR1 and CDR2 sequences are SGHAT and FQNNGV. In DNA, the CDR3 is TGTGCCAGCAGCTTCTCGCCGGGACAGGGACACTATGGCTACACCTTC. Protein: CASSFSPGQGHYGYTF. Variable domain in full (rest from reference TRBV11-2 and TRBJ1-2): EAGVAQSPRYKIIEKRQSVAFWCNPISGHATLYWYQQILGQGPKLLIQFQNNGVVDDSQLPKDRFSAERLKGVDSTLKIQPAKLEDSAVYLCASSFSPGQGHYGYTFGSGTRLTVV.

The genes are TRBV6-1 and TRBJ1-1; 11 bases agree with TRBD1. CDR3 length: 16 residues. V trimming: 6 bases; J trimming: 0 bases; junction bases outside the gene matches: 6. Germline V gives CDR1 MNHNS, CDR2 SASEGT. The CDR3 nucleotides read TGTGCCAGCAGCGGGGACAGGGGGAATATGAACACTGAAGCTTTCTTT. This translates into CASSGDRGNMNTEAFF.

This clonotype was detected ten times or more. CDR3 sequence: CASSEFGVGAPLHF. The CDR3 DNA reads as TGTGCCAGCAGTGAGTTTGGGGTTGGGGCACCCCTCCACTTT. The V gene is TRBV6-1, the J gene TRBJ1-6; D remains unclear. This CDR3 comprises 14 residues. V shed 3 bases and J shed 11 bases, with 14 bases lying between them. Germline CDR1 and CDR2: MNHNS and SASEGT.

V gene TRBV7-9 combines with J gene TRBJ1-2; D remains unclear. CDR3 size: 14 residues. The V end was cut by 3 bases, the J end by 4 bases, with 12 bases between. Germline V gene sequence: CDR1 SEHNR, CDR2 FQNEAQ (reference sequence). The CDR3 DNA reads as TGTGCCAGCAGCTTTGAGAGCCCAACCTATGGCTACACCTTC. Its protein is CASSFESPTYGYTF. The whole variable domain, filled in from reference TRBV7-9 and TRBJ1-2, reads DTGVSQNPRHKITKRGQNVTFRCDPISEHNRLYWYRQTLGQGPEFLTYFQNEAQLEKSRLLSDRFSAERPKGSFSTLEIQRTEQGDSAMYLCASSFESPTYGYTFGSGTRLTVV.

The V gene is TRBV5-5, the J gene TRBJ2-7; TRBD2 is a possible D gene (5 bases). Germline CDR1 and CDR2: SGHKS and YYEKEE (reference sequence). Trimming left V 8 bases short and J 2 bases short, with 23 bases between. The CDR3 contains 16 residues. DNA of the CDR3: TGTGCCAGTCCCCCCGACGGAGGTCATGGCCCCTACGAGCAGTACTTC. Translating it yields CASPPDGGHGPYEQYF. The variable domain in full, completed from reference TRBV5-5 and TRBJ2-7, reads DAGVTQSPTHLIKTRGQQVTLRCSPISGHKSVSWYQQVLGQGPQFIFQYYEKEERGRGNFPDRFSARQFPNYSSELNVNALLLGDSALYLCASPPDGGHGPYEQYFGPGTRLTVT.

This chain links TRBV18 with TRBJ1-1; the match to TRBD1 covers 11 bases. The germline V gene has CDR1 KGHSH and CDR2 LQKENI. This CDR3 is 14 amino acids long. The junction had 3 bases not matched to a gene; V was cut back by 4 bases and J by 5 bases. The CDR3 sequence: CASSRDRGGTEAFF. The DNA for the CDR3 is TGTGCCAGCTCACGGGACAGGGGGGGAACTGAAGCTTTCTTT.